This paragraph reports one T cell receptor (beta chain). Antigen specificity is unknown. This table comes from immunoSEQ multiplex PCR, and its TCRdb copy is limited to in-frame clones, with some not included. The table lists about 130,000 clones, approximately 95% of them singletons. The sample belongs to a study of T cell responses to AZD1222 COVID-19 vaccine. Points from the study as a whole: Close to half of all spike-specific TCRs reportedly target regions of the variants that are unmutated.

This CDR3 has 14 residues. In germline, CDR1 is MNHEY, CDR2 SMNVEV (reference sequence). V lost 5 bases and J 0 bases, leaving 11 bases between the germline ends. Pooled together were second doses at about 4 or about 12 weeks. The chain recombines TRBV27 with TRBJ2-7; the D gene is possibly TRBD1 (5 bases). The source material was peripheral blood, sampled 28 days after the second AZD1222 dose. The receptor's source is an adult who received the AZD1222 COVID-19 vaccine. CDR3 nucleotide sequence: TGTGCCAGCAGTCCGGACACCCCCTCCTACGAGCAGTACTTC. Residues: CASSPDTPSYEQYF.